Each of the 30 T cell receptor beta chains below was sequenced from the same sample in a study of Ad26.COV2.S vaccination and SARS-CoV-2 variants. Specified treatment: roughly 20 received Ad26.COV2.S at low or high dose, single or two shots; several received placebo; per-sample allocation not given. Collection of samples fell on day 63 after the first vaccine or placebo injection. Measured with immunoSEQ multiplex PCR; TCRdb has only the in-frame clones, and not every one. The sample has approximately 480,000 clones, roughly 85% seen once. Sequenced here: peripheral blood, sampled in a trial of Ad26.COV2.S vaccine versus placebo. Source of these receptors: a person between 18 and 65 years old who received the Ad26.COV2.S COVID-19 vaccine or a placebo.

The chain has TRBV29-1 and TRBJ2-2; D tentatively fits TRBD1 or TRBD2 (5 bases each). Germline values: CDR1 SQVTM, CDR2 ANQGSEA. The CDR3 consists of 13 residues. V was pared by 5 bases and J by 3 bases, with 10 bases between. The CDR3 region has the DNA TGCAGCGTTTCCGGGACCTACACCGGGGAGCTGTTTTTT. It yields the protein CSVSGTYTGELFF.

The chain has TRBV5-1 and TRBJ1-6, with D possibly TRBD1 on 6 matching bases. The CDR3 is 14 residues long. Germline values: CDR1 SGHRS, CDR2 YFSETQ. The V end was cut by 0 bases, the J end by 8 bases, with 9 bases between. The CDR3 DNA reads as TGCGCCAGCAGCTTGGGACAGGACTATTCACCCCTCCACTTT. Protein sequence: CASSLGQDYSPLHF.

V and J are TRBV9 and TRBJ2-5, with D unclear. Trimming removed 0 bases from V and 5 bases from J, with 8 bases in between. The CDR3 runs to 13 residues. Looked up from germline, CDR1 is SGDLS and CDR2 is YYNGEE. The CDR3 spells CASSVVDFETQYF. CDR3 bases: TGTGCCAGCAGCGTAGTTGACTTCGAGACCCAGTACTTC.

This chain connects TRBV6-5 to TRBJ1-1; a weak D match, TRBD1 (6 bases). The CDR3 is 13 amino acids. V lost 5 bases, J lost 6 bases, and 13 bases lay in between. CDR1 and CDR2 (germline): MNHEY, SVGAGI. CDR3 in amino acids: CASSHPGTPEAFF. CDR3 nucleotides: TGTGCCAGCAGTCACCCCGGGACACCTGAAGCTTTCTTT.

The rearrangement links TRBV7-3 to TRBJ1-2; 10 bases line up with TRBD1. Germline CDR1 is SGHTA and CDR2 is FQGTGA. Germline trimming cut 6 bases from V and 8 bases from J; bases unmatched to any gene: 3. CDR3 length equals 12 residues. CDR3 bases: TGTGCCAGCAGAGACAGGGGGCAGGGCTACACCTTC. It translates to CASRDRGQGYTF.

This chain joins TRBV3-1 (or the pseudogene TRBV3-2) and TRBJ2-5; maybe TRBD2 (6 bases). This CDR3 region has 17 residues. Germline values: CDR1 LGHDT, CDR2 YNNKEL (reference sequence). Trimming removed 0 bases from V and 2 bases from J, with 16 bases in between. CDR3 coding DNA: TGTGCCAGCAGCCAAGATCTACGGGGGACCGCACAAGAGACCCAGTACTTC. Translated: CASSQDLRGTAQETQYF.

This clone was seen only a few times. The genes are TRBV19 and TRBJ1-1, with unresolved D. Trimming stripped 0 bases from V and 3 bases from J, with 11 bases between. Per the germline V gene, CDR1 is LNHDA and CDR2 is SQIVND (reference sequence). The CDR3 covers 15 residues. CDR3 nucleotide sequence: TGTGCCAGTAGTATAGAGGCAAGATGGGACACTGAAGCTTTCTTT. This gives the protein CASSIEARWDTEAFF.

The rearrangement uses TRBV20-1 and TRBJ2-1; no firm D call. V was shortened by 6 bases and J by 4 bases, with 4 bases between the two germline ends. CDR3 length: 10 residues. In germline, CDR1 is DFQATT, CDR2 SNEGSKA (reference sequence). The CDR3 is CSATYNEQFF. The DNA for the CDR3 is TGCAGTGCCACATACAATGAGCAGTTCTTC.

This rearrangement joins TRBV9 to TRBJ1-3; maybe TRBD1 (5 bases). The germline V gene encodes CDR1 SGDLS and CDR2 YYNGEE. The CDR3 loop spans 15 amino acids. V was shortened by 3 bases and J by 0 bases, with 10 bases between the two germline ends. This CDR3 reads CASSAGRTSGNTIYF. The CDR3, as DNA: TGTGCCAGCAGCGCGGGACGGACCTCTGGAAACACCATATATTTT.

CDR3 residues: CASSQDLPWDTQYF. For the CDR3, the DNA is TGCGCCAGCAGCCAAGATCTACCTTGGGATACGCAGTATTTT. The chain combines TRBV4-3 with TRBJ2-3, with D uncertain. Trimming took off 0 bases at V and 6 bases at J, with 10 bases between the two ends. This CDR3 comprises 14 residues. Per the germline V gene, CDR1 is LGHNA and CDR2 is YSLEER.

V gene TRBV9 combines with J gene TRBJ2-2; D remains ambiguous. The CDR3 loop spans 13 amino acids. Germline-derived CDR1 and CDR2 are SGDLS and YYNGEE. Trimming shortened V by 4 bases and J by 7 bases, and 11 bases separated the two germline ends. The CDR3 region is CASSPAWGGELFF. For the CDR3, the DNA is TGTGCCAGCAGCCCGGCCTGGGGCGGGGAGCTGTTTTTT. The full variable domain, its missing parts supplied by reference TRBV9 and TRBJ2-2, is DSGVTQTPKHLITATGQRVTLRCSPRSGDLSVYWYQQSLDQGLQFLIQYYNGEERAKGNILERFSAQQFPDLHSELNLSSLELGDSALYFCASSPAWGGELFFGEGSRLTVL.

The chain is built from TRBV5-1 and TRBJ2-2; either TRBD1 or TRBD2 may fit D (5 bases each). CDR3 length equals 14 residues. The germline CDR1 and CDR2 sequences are SGHRS and YFSETQ. V shed 1 base and J shed 6 bases, with 10 bases lying between them. The CDR3: CASSLLEGSGELFF. The DNA of the CDR3 is TGCGCCAGCAGCTTGCTTGAGGGGTCCGGGGAGCTGTTTTTT.

This sequence joins TRBV24-1 and TRBJ2-3; the D is unclear. The CDR3 runs 14 residues. Between the trimmed V and J ends, which lost 0 bases and 1 base, there was a span of 4 bases. Germline V gives CDR1 KGHDR, CDR2 SFDVKD. The CDR3 nucleotides are TGTGCCACCAGTGATTTGCGAGGCACAGATACGCAGTATTTT. The encoded protein is CATSDLRGTDTQYF.

This chain joins TRBV19 and TRBJ1-2; TRBD1 is a possible D gene (5 bases). The CDR3 contains 16 residues. CDR1 and CDR2 from the germline V gene are LNHDA and SQIVND (reference sequence). V was pared by 5 bases and J by 0 bases, with 16 bases between. DNA for the CDR3: TGTGCCAGTAGTCGTGTTTGGGGCTCGTCTAACTATGGCTACACCTTC. Translation: CASSRVWGSSNYGYTF.

This chain joins TRBV19 and TRBJ1-5, with D unclear. Trimming cost V 6 bases and J 1 base, with 13 bases left between them. This CDR3 comprises 15 residues. The germline gives CDR1 LNHDA, CDR2 SQIVND (reference sequence). CDR3 nucleotide sequence: TGTGCCAGTAGCCCTTGGGGTCAAAGCAATCAGCCCCAGCATTTT. This codes for CASSPWGQSNQPQHF.

The chain uses TRBV29-1 and TRBJ2-7; no definite D call. The CDR3 runs 15 residues. Germline CDR1 and CDR2: SQVTM and ANQGSEA. V was clipped by 0 bases and J by 7 bases, with 19 bases between them. The CDR3 loop reads CSVEDPRSPTWEQYF. The CDR3 DNA follows: TGCAGCGTTGAAGATCCCAGGAGCCCGACTTGGGAGCAGTACTTC.

The chain couples TRBV7-3 to TRBJ1-1; D is unresolved. The CDR3 contains 13 residues. Per the germline V gene, CDR1 is SGHTA and CDR2 is FQGTGA. Trimming pared 3 bases from V and 1 base from J, leaving 6 bases between. CDR3 in amino acids: CASSLTQNTEAFF. The DNA for the CDR3 is TGTGCCAGCAGCTTGACTCAGAACACTGAAGCTTTCTTT.

There are a few counts of this clone. The chain combines TRBV6-5 with TRBJ2-1; D is unclear. V shed 5 bases and J shed 6 bases, with 11 bases lying between them. The CDR3 covers 13 residues. Germline values: CDR1 MNHEY, CDR2 SVGAGI. CDR3 in amino acids: CASSLTPSNEQFF. The CDR3 coding sequence is TGTGCCAGCAGTCTGACCCCCTCCAATGAGCAGTTCTTC.

The chain links TRBV11-2 to TRBJ2-3; 8 bases line up with TRBD2. V lost 5 bases, J lost 6 bases, and 16 bases stayed unmatched. Germline CDR1 and CDR2: SGHAT and FQNNGV. This CDR3 contains 17 residues. As DNA, the CDR3 is TGTGCCAGCAGCCATCCTACTAGCGGCCCCACCTCGGATACGCAGTATTTT. It translates to CASSHPTSGPTSDTQYF.

V and J are TRBV19 and TRBJ1-2; tentatively, D is TRBD1 (5 bases). The ends were cut back, 4 bases at V and 5 bases at J, with 11 bases in the middle. Germline loops: CDR1 LNHDA, CDR2 SQIVND (reference sequence). The CDR3 covers 13 residues. The CDR3 is CASSRDSRYGYTF. The CDR3 region has the DNA TGTGCCAGTAGTAGAGACAGTCGGTATGGCTACACCTTC.

V and J are TRBV19 and TRBJ1-3; D is perhaps TRBD1 (5 bases). V lost 6 bases to trimming and J lost 5 bases, with 14 bases between them. The CDR3 totals 14 residues. The germline gives CDR1 LNHDA, CDR2 SQIVND (reference sequence). The CDR3 loop is CASRPRGERNTIYF. CDR3 bases: TGTGCCAGTAGACCACGGGGGGAAAGAAACACCATATATTTT.

V is TRBV7-2 and J is TRBJ1-2; weak D call: TRBD1 (6 bases). Germline V gene sequence: CDR1 SGHTA, CDR2 FQGNSA. V lost 1 base and J 6 bases, leaving 18 bases between the germline ends. The CDR3 runs 16 residues. The DNA for the CDR3 is TGTGCCAGCAGCTTAGATCCAGCGGGGGGGGCACATGGCTACACCTTC. It translates to CASSLDPAGGAHGYTF.

CDR3 sequence (DNA): TGTGCCACCAGCAGAGGTGGGGGGGGGAGCACTGAAGCTTTCTTT. It codes for CATSRGGGGSTEAFF. The chain has TRBV15 and TRBJ1-1, with D possibly TRBD1 on 5 matching bases. V was clipped by 1 base and J by 4 bases, with 13 bases between them. The CDR3 spans 15 residues. Per germline, CDR1 LNHNV and CDR2 YYDKDF (reference sequence). Based on the CDR3 plus reference TRBV15 and TRBJ1-1, the full variable domain is DAMVIQNPRYQVTQFGKPVTLSCSQTLNHNVMYWYQQKSSQAPKLLFHYYDKDFNNEADTPDNFQSRRPNTSFCFLDIRSPGLGDTAMYLCATSRGGGGSTEAFFGQGTRLTVV.

This chain links TRBV27 with TRBJ2-1, with 7 nucleotides matching TRBD2. The CDR3 runs 15 residues. The germline V gene encodes CDR1 MNHEY and CDR2 SMNVEV (reference sequence). V shed 5 bases, J shed 0 bases, and the junction held 4 bases outside the gene matches. This chain's CDR3 is CASSISGTSYNEQFF. CDR3 bases: TGTGCCAGCAGTATAAGCGGGACCTCCTACAATGAGCAGTTCTTC.

This rearrangement joins TRBV19 to TRBJ1-2; 7 nucleotides align to TRBD1. CDR3 size: 14 residues. The germline V gene has CDR1 LNHDA and CDR2 SQIVND (reference sequence). Unmatched junction bases numbered 5, after V lost 3 bases and J lost 4 bases. As DNA, the CDR3 is TGTGCCAGTAGTATTGACAGGGCACCCTATGGCTACACCTTC. Encoded protein: CASSIDRAPYGYTF.

The V and J genes are TRBV11-3 and TRBJ2-1; D perhaps matches TRBD2 (6 bases). CDR1 SGHNT and CDR2 YENEEA come from the germline V gene. The CDR3 sequence is 13 residues long. V lost 5 bases and J 6 bases, leaving 11 bases between the germline ends. The CDR3: CASSRSGRNEQFF. DNA of the CDR3: TGTGCCAGCAGCCGAAGCGGGCGCAATGAGCAGTTCTTC.

The chain is built from TRBV5-5 and TRBJ1-5, with 7 positions matching TRBD1. The length of the CDR3 is 16 residues. J was trimmed by 5 bases and V by 1 base; bases with no gene match: 9. CDR1 SGHKS and CDR2 YYEKEE come from the germline V gene (reference sequence). CDR3 loop: CASSLRGHSYDQPQHF. Written as DNA, the CDR3 is TGTGCCAGCAGCTTGAGGGGGCACTCTTATGATCAGCCCCAGCATTTT.

The rearrangement links TRBV19 to TRBJ2-1; 14 nucleotides agree with TRBD2. This CDR3 is built from 15 residues. J gave up 6 bases and V 5 bases, and 3 bases lay outside the gene matches. Germline lookup yields CDR1 LNHDA and CDR2 SQIVND (reference sequence). The CDR3 DNA reads as TGTGCCAGTAGTGCGACTAGCGGGAGGGCCAATGAGCAGTTCTTC. Translating it yields CASSATSGRANEQFF.

This sequence joins TRBV10-3 and TRBJ1-6; D gene ambiguous. This CDR3 spans 14 amino acids. CDR1 and CDR2 from the germline V gene are ENHRY and SYGVKD. Trimming removed 3 bases from V and 4 bases from J, with 7 bases in between. CDR3 DNA: TGTGCCATCAGTGAAAACAGTTATAATTCACCCCTCCACTTT. Translating gives CAISENSYNSPLHF.

CDR3 sequence (DNA): TGCGCCAGCAGCCCCGGTCGGGGTTTCCACGAGCAGTACTTC. Encoded protein: CASSPGRGFHEQYF. V and J are TRBV5-1 and TRBJ2-7, with D possibly being TRBD2 (5 bases). Germline V gene sequence: CDR1 SGHRS, CDR2 YFSETQ. Deletions cut 4 bases from V and 5 bases from J, with 16 bases between. This CDR3 contains 14 residues.